The source of this T cell receptor (beta chain) is a study of cytomegalovirus exposure and HLA in healthy donors. Regarding this clone: No antigen is known for it.

The method was immunoSEQ multiplex PCR; TCRdb's version includes in-frame clones alone and lacks a portion of them. The table has tens of thousands of clones, 90% to 95% seen once. General study points: Overall, under 200 TCR beta chains were annotated as cytomegalovirus-associated.

The sample was PBMCs. The source is a man aged 18 to 30 in good health and CMV-seronegative.

CDR3 sequence reads: CASSLLAGDAHEQYF. In DNA form, the CDR3 reads TGTGCCAGCAGCCTACTAGCGGGAGACGCCCACGAGCAGTACTTC. The chain combines TRBV7-2 with TRBJ2-7; 11 nucleotides match TRBD2. This CDR3 has 15 residues. V was pared by 5 bases and J by 5 bases, with 8 bases of the junction left unmatched. Germline CDR1 reads SGHTA; CDR2 reads FQGNSA.